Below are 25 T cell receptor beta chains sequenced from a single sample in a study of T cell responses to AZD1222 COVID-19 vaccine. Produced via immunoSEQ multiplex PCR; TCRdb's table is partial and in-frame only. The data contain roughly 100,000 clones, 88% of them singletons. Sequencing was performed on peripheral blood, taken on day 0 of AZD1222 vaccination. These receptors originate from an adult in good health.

DNA of the CDR3: TGCGCCAGCAGCTTGCCGGGACAGAATAATTCACCCCTCCACTTT. Translating it yields CASSLPGQNNSPLHF. The chain employs TRBV5-1 and TRBJ1-6, with 7 bases matching TRBD1. With V trimmed by 1 base and J by 5 bases, 3 bases remained unmatched. This CDR3 comprises 15 residues. Germline CDR1 is SGHRS and CDR2 is YFSETQ. The entire variable domain, with the rest obtained from reference TRBV5-1 and TRBJ1-6, is as follows: KAGVTQTPRYLIKTRGQQVTLSCSPISGHRSVSWYQQTPGQGLQFLFEYFSETQRNKGNFPGRFSGRQFSNSRSEMNVSTLELGDSALYLCASSLPGQNNSPLHFGNGTRLTVT.

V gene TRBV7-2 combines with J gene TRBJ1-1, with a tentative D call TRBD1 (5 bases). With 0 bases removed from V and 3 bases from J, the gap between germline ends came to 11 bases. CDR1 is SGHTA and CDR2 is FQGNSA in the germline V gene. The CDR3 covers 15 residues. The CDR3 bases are TGTGCCAGCAGCTTAGCGCCGGGACTAGACACTGAAGCTTTCTTT. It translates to CASSLAPGLDTEAFF.

CDR3 sequence reads: CASSLRRGGPYEQYF. CDR3 nucleotides: TGTGCCAGCAGTTTAAGGCGCGGGGGGCCCTACGAGCAGTACTTC. The chain has TRBV28 and TRBJ2-7; 8 bases are a match to TRBD2. J lost 2 bases, V lost 2 bases, and 5 bases had no gene match. The CDR3 is made up of 15 amino acids. Germline V gene lookup returns CDR1 MDHEN and CDR2 SYDVKM.

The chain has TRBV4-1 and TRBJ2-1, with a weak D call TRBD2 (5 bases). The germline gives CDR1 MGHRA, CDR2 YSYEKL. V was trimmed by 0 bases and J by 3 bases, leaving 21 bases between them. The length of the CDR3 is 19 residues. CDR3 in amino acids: CASSQDPRPGVYRYNEQFF. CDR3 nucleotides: TGCGCCAGCAGCCAAGATCCACGACCCGGGGTGTACCGCTACAATGAGCAGTTCTTC.

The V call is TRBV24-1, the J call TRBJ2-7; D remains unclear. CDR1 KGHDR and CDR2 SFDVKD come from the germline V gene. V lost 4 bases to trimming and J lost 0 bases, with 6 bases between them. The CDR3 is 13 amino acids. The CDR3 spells CATSDVGSYEQYF. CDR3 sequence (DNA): TGTGCCACCAGTGACGTAGGCTCCTACGAGCAGTACTTC.

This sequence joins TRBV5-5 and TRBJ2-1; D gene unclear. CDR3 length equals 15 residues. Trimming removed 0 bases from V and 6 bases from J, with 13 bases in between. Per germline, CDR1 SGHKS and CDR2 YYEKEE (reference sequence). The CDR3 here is CASSLGALDGNEQFF. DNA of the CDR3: TGTGCCAGCAGCTTGGGAGCGCTGGATGGCAATGAGCAGTTCTTC.

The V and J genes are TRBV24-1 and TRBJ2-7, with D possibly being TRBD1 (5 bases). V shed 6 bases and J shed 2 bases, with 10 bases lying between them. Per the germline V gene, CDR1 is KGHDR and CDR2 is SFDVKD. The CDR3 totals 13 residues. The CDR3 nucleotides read TGTGCCACCAGTCTGGCAGGGACCTACGAGCAGTACTTC. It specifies CATSLAGTYEQYF.

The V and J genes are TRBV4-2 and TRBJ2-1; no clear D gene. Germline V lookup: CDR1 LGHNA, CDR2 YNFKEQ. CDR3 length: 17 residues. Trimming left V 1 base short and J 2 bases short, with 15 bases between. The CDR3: CASSQGMRTQPYNEQFF. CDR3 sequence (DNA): TGTGCCAGCAGCCAAGGCATGCGGACCCAACCCTACAATGAGCAGTTCTTC.

The CDR3 nucleotides read TGTGCCAGTAGACAGACGAACTCTGGAAACACCATATATTTT. Translation: CASRQTNSGNTIYF. The chain uses TRBV19 and TRBJ1-3; D is ambiguous. Germline V lookup: CDR1 LNHDA, CDR2 SQIVND (reference sequence). Trimming pared 6 bases from V and 0 bases from J, leaving 9 bases between. The CDR3 covers 14 residues.

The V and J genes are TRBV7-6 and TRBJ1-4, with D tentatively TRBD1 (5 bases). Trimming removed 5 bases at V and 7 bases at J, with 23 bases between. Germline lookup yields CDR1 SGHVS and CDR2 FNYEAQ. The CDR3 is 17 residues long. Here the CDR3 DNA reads TGTGCCAGCAGCCCAAGCACGATTGGGGGATGGGGTGAAAAACTGTTTTTT. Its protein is CASSPSTIGGWGEKLFF.

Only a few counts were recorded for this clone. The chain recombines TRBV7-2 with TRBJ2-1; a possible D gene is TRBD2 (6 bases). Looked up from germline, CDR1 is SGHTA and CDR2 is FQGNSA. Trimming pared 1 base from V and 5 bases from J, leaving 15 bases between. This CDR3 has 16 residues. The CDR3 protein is CASSLGLWGVNNEQFF. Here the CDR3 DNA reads TGTGCCAGCAGCTTAGGTTTGTGGGGGGTGAACAATGAGCAGTTCTTC. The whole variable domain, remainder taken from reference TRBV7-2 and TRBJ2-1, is GAGVSQSPSNKVTEKGKDVELRCDPISGHTALYWYRQSLGQGLEFLIYFQGNSAPDKSGLPSDRFSAERTGGSVSTLTIQRTQQEDSAVYLCASSLGLWGVNNEQFFGPGTRLTVL.

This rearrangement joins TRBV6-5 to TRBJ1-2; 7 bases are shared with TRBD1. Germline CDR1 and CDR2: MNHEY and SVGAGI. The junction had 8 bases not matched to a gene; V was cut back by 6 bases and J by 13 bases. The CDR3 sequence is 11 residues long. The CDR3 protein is CASRTDRVFTF. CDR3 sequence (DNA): TGTGCCAGCAGAACCGACAGGGTATTCACCTTC.

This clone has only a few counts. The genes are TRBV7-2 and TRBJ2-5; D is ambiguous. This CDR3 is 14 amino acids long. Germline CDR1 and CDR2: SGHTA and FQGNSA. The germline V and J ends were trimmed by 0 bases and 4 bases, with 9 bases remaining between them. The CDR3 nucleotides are TGTGCCAGCAGCTTAGCGGCCAGAGGAGAGACCCAGTACTTC. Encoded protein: CASSLAARGETQYF.

The CDR3 coding sequence is TGTGCCAGCAGCTTTTGGGCTAGCACAGATACGCAGTATTTT. Encoded protein: CASSFWASTDTQYF. The chain combines TRBV7-2 with TRBJ2-3; D unresolved. Germline lookup yields CDR1 SGHTA and CDR2 FQGNSA. V was clipped by 3 bases and J by 0 bases, with 7 bases between them. This CDR3 spans 14 amino acids.

This chain's CDR3 is CASSGTGTSLFF. DNA for the CDR3: TGTGCCAGCAGTGGCACCGGGACATCACTGTTTTTT. The J gene is TRBJ1-4, the V gene TRBV25-1, with D possibly TRBD1 on 6 matching bases. Germline CDR1 is MGHDK and CDR2 is SYGVNS. The CDR3 spans 12 residues. V lost 4 bases and J 13 bases, leaving 13 bases between the germline ends.

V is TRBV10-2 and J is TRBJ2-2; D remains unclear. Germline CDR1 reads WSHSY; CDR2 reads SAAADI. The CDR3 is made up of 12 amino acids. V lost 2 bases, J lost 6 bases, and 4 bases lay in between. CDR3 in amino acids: CASSEIAGELFF. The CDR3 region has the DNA TGCGCCAGCAGTGAGATCGCCGGGGAGCTGTTTTTT.

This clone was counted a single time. The CDR3 is CASTEAPWSEAFF. As DNA, the CDR3 is TGTGCCAGCACCGAGGCCCCATGGTCTGAAGCTTTCTTT. The gene calls are TRBV25-1 and TRBJ1-1; D is ambiguous. V gave up 7 bases and J gave up 6 bases, with 15 bases separating them. Germline CDR1 MGHDK, CDR2 SYGVNS. The CDR3 is 13 residues long.

The CDR3 region is CASRVSGIPIRGADSPLHF. DNA for the CDR3: TGTGCCAGCAGGGTCAGTGGGATACCCATTCGGGGGGCGGATTCACCCCTCCACTTT. The chain links TRBV21-1 to TRBJ1-6. TRBV21-1 is a pseudogene segment. The CDR3 loop spans 19 amino acids.

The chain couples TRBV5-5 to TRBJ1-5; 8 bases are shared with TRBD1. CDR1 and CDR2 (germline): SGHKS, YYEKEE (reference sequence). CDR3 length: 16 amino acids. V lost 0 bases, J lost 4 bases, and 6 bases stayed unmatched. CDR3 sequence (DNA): TGTGCCAGCAGCTTGGTAGTGGGGGACAGGAATCAGCCCCAGCATTTT. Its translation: CASSLVVGDRNQPQHF.

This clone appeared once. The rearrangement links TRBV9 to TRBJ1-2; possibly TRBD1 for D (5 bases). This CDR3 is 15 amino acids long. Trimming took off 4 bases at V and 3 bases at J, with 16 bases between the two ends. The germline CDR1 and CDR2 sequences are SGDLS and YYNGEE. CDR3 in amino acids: CASSRLRDGYYGYTF. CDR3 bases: TGTGCCAGCAGCCGTCTCCGGGACGGATACTATGGCTACACCTTC.

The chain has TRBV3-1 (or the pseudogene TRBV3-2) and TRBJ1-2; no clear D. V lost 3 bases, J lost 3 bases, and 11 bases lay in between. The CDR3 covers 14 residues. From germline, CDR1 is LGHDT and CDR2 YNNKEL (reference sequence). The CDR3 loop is CASSQGRGDYGYTF. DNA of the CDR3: TGTGCCAGCAGCCAGGGGAGAGGCGACTATGGCTACACCTTC.

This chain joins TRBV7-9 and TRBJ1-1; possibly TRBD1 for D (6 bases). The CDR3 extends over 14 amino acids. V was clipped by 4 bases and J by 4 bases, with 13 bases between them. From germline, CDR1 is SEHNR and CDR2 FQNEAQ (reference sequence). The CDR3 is CASSSQGQSTEAFF. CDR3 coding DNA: TGTGCCAGCAGCTCCCAGGGGCAGAGCACTGAAGCTTTCTTT.

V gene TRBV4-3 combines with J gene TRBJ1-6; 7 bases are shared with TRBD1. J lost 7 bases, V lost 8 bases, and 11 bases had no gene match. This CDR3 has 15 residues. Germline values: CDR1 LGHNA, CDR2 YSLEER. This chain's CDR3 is CASRSYEGANSPLHF. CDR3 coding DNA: TGCGCCAGCCGAAGTTATGAGGGGGCAAATTCACCCCTCCACTTT.

In DNA, the CDR3 is TGTGCCAGCAGTAAGGGGGAGATTAGCAATCAGCCCCAGCATTTT. It is translated as CASSKGEISNQPQHF. The V gene is TRBV6-5, the J gene TRBJ1-5; possible D gene TRBD1, 6 bases. Per germline, CDR1 MNHEY and CDR2 SVGAGI. This CDR3 spans 15 amino acids. Trimming left V 5 bases short and J 0 bases short, with 11 bases between.

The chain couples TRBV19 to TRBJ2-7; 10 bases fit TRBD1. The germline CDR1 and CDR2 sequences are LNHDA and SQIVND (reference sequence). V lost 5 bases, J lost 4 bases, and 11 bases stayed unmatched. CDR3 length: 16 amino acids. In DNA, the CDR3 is TGTGCCAGTAGTCCAGTCGCGACGGGACAGGGGTACGAGCAGTACTTC. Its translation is CASSPVATGQGYEQYF.